These 18 T cell receptor beta chains were all obtained from the same sample, sequenced in a study of T-cell memory formation after mild COVID-19. TCRdb processed the 5' RACE reads anew with MiXCR; each CDR3 protein has one entry. Here the sample spans around 420,000 distinct CDR3 sequences, 20% to 25% being singletons. The specimen was PBMCs or a T cell subset sorted from them (not recorded which). Every receptor here comes from an adult woman who had mild COVID-19 (a few samples of this study predate the infection). Cell type and time point are not known.

V gene TRBV15 combines with J gene TRBJ1-3; no definite D call. The CDR3 length is 16 residues. From germline, CDR1 is LNHNV and CDR2 YYDKDF (reference sequence). Trimming stripped 0 bases from V and 0 bases from J, with 9 bases between. The CDR3 spells CATSRERAYSGNTIYF. Written as DNA, the CDR3 is TGTGCCACCAGCAGAGAACGGGCCTACTCTGGAAACACCATATATTTT.

This clonotype showed up just a few times. V gene TRBV5-6 combines with J gene TRBJ2-3; tentatively, D is TRBD2 (5 bases). This CDR3 is built from 17 residues. Germline values: CDR1 SGHDT, CDR2 YYEEEE. With 1 base removed from V and 2 bases from J, the gap between germline ends came to 17 bases. CDR3 region: CASSLRMSGSNTDTQYF. The CDR3 DNA sequence: TGTGCCAGCAGCTTGAGGATGAGCGGATCTAACACAGATACGCAGTATTTT.

The rearrangement uses TRBV27 and TRBJ2-5; 8 bases map to TRBD2. CDR1 is MNHEY, CDR2 SMNVEV, per germline (reference sequence). V lost 2 bases, J lost 6 bases, and 8 bases stayed unmatched. The CDR3 is made up of 15 amino acids. Here the CDR3 reads CASSLVAGGVQTQYF. The CDR3 coding sequence is TGTGCCAGCAGTTTAGTGGCGGGGGGTGTGCAGACCCAGTACTTC.

This clonotype turned up a few times. V usage is TRBV4-1 and J usage is TRBJ2-7; D might be TRBD1 (6 bases). V was trimmed by 0 bases and J by 3 bases, leaving 9 bases between them. This CDR3 is built from 14 residues. Per germline, CDR1 MGHRA and CDR2 YSYEKL. The CDR3 here is CASSQEQGFYEQYF. CDR3 bases: TGCGCCAGCAGCCAAGAACAGGGATTCTACGAGCAGTACTTC.

This clonotype has more than one count but fewer than ten. The V call is TRBV3-1, the J call TRBJ2-2; D is unclear. The CDR3 is made up of 19 amino acids. V dropped 0 bases and J dropped 2 bases, with 19 bases sitting between them. Germline V gene sequence: CDR1 LGHDT, CDR2 YNNKEL (reference sequence). CDR3 nucleotides: TGTGCCAGCAGCCAAGAAAAAGAAATAGTACGAAAAAACACCGGGGAGCTGTTTTTT. Protein sequence: CASSQEKEIVRKNTGELFF.

V gene TRBV5-1 combines with J gene TRBJ2-3; TRBD2 matches 11 bases. The V gene's germline CDR1 is SGHRS and CDR2 YFSETQ. The J segment lost 1 base and the V segment lost 0 bases, leaving 7 bases of the junction unmatched. The length of the CDR3 is 18 residues. The CDR3 protein is CASSLVASGGPRTDTQYF. Here the CDR3 DNA reads TGCGCCAGCAGCTTGGTTGCTAGCGGGGGGCCCCGCACAGATACGCAGTATTTT.

The table lists this clonotype with a few counts. The chain is built from TRBV5-1 and TRBJ1-2, with D possibly being TRBD1 (6 bases). Trimming shortened V by 6 bases and J by 4 bases, and 16 bases separated the two germline ends. This CDR3 contains 14 residues. CDR1 is SGHRS and CDR2 is YFSETQ in the germline V gene. The CDR3 region has the DNA TGCGCCAGCACCCCTGAGGGGGAGTTCTATGGCTACACCTTC. Translating gives CASTPEGEFYGYTF. The variable domain in full, completed from reference TRBV5-1 and TRBJ1-2, reads KAGVTQTPRYLIKTRGQQVTLSCSPISGHRSVSWYQQTPGQGLQFLFEYFSETQRNKGNFPGRFSGRQFSNSRSEMNVSTLELGDSALYLCASTPEGEFYGYTFGSGTRLTVV.

The chain links TRBV7-9 to TRBJ2-7, with TRBD1 identical over 7 bases. V gave up 0 bases and J gave up 3 bases; unmatched junction bases: 8. This CDR3 is built from 16 residues. In germline, CDR1 is SEHNR, CDR2 FQNEAQ (reference sequence). CDR3 in DNA: TGTGCCAGCAGCTTAGCCGACCGGACAGGAGACTACGAGCAGTACTTC. Residues: CASSLADRTGDYEQYF. The full variable domain, its missing parts supplied by reference TRBV7-9 and TRBJ2-7, is DTGVSQNPRHKITKRGQNVTFRCDPISEHNRLYWYRQTLGQGPEFLTYFQNEAQLEKSRLLSDRFSAERPKGSFSTLEIQRTEQGDSAMYLCASSLADRTGDYEQYFGPGTRLTVT.

This clonotype was counted a few times. The genes are TRBV12-3 or TRBV12-4 and TRBJ2-6; 10 bases line up with TRBD1. The V and J ends lost 5 bases and 0 bases, in that order; junction bases with no gene match: 4. The CDR3 has 17 residues. The CDR3 DNA is TGTGCCAGCAGTCGGACAGGGGGAGTCTCTGGGGCCAACGTCCTGACTTTC. It encodes CASSRTGGVSGANVLTF.

At least ten counts were recorded for this clonotype. This chain joins TRBV29-1 and TRBJ2-3; D unclear. Germline CDR1 SQVTM, CDR2 ANQGSEA. This CDR3 is 12 amino acids long. Trimming took 1 base from V and 7 from J, leaving 9 bases between them. As DNA, the CDR3 is TGCAGCGTTGAAGTCAGGCAGAATACGCAGTATTTT. Translated, it gives CSVEVRQNTQYF.

A few counts support this clonotype. V gene TRBV7-8 combines with J gene TRBJ1-3; D gene unclear. Per germline, CDR1 SGHVS and CDR2 FQNEAQ. This CDR3 region has 16 residues. Trimming took off 1 base at V and 0 bases at J, with 10 bases between the two ends. CDR3 nucleotides: TGTGCCAGCAGCTTAGTAGTCTCTAACTCTGGAAACACCATATATTTT. It specifies CASSLVVSNSGNTIYF.

This chain uses TRBV27 with TRBJ2-7; 8 nucleotides align to TRBD1. The J segment lost 3 bases and the V segment lost 6 bases, leaving 7 bases of the junction unmatched. CDR1 is MNHEY, CDR2 SMNVEV, per germline (reference sequence). This CDR3 contains 14 residues. The CDR3 DNA reads as TGTGCCAGCAGCTTGCGCGGACAGGGCTACGAGCAGTACTTC. Residues: CASSLRGQGYEQYF.

The rearrangement uses TRBV4-1 and TRBJ2-7; maybe TRBD1 (7 bases). V gave up 4 bases and J gave up 2 bases, with 15 bases separating them. Germline CDR1 is MGHRA and CDR2 is YSYEKL. The CDR3 runs to 15 residues. CDR3 in DNA: TGCGCCAGCAGCCCGCGGGGAGACAGGGCCTACGAGCAGTACTTC. This gives the protein CASSPRGDRAYEQYF.

The CDR3 nucleotides read TGCGCCAGCAGCCAAGAAGCTAGCTTGAGCCAAGAGACCCAGTACTTC. It translates to CASSQEASLSQETQYF. The chain joins TRBV4-1 to TRBJ2-5; a possible D gene is TRBD2 (5 bases). V lost 0 bases and J 1 base, leaving 12 bases between the germline ends. The V gene's germline CDR1 is MGHRA and CDR2 YSYEKL. CDR3 length: 16 residues.

This clonotype was seen only a few times. The rearrangement links TRBV30 to TRBJ1-2; D is unresolved. The germline V gene has CDR1 GTSNPN and CDR2 SVGIG (reference sequence). This CDR3 comprises 13 residues. V lost 7 bases to trimming and J lost 2 bases, with 14 bases between them. CDR3 DNA sequence: TGTGCCTCCGGAGAGTCGAAAAACTATGGCTACACCTTC. Translated, it gives CASGESKNYGYTF.

This chain links TRBV5-1 with TRBJ1-1, with 11 bases matching TRBD1. The length of the CDR3 is 15 residues. Germline V CDR1 and CDR2: SGHRS, YFSETQ. With 5 bases clipped from V and 4 bases from J, the junction kept 7 bases outside the gene matches. DNA for the CDR3: TGCGCCAGCAGGAGCGGGACAGGGGGTCTCACTGAAGCTTTCTTT. Translation gives CASRSGTGGLTEAFF.

There are a few counts of this clonotype. In DNA, the CDR3 is TGTGCCAGCAGCCAAGAGGGGCTTAGACATCATGGCTACACCTTC. Amino acid sequence: CASSQEGLRHHGYTF. This chain links TRBV3-1 with TRBJ1-2, with D possibly TRBD1 on 5 matching bases. The CDR3 contains 15 residues. Per germline, CDR1 LGHDT and CDR2 YNNKEL (reference sequence). The V end was cut by 0 bases, the J end by 6 bases, with 14 bases between.

The chain combines TRBV19 with TRBJ1-1, with D possibly TRBD1 on 5 matching bases. Trimming left V 5 bases short and J 1 base short, with 11 bases between. Germline values: CDR1 LNHDA, CDR2 SQIVND (reference sequence). The CDR3 extends over 14 amino acids. Here the CDR3 reads CASSGQLKNTEAFF. The CDR3 nucleotides are TGTGCCAGTAGTGGACAACTTAAGAACACTGAAGCTTTCTTT.